Reported below is one TCR beta chain. TCRdb's table, derived via immunoSEQ multiplex PCR, lists solely in-frame clones and lacks some. The sample consists of about 83,000 clones, around 88% of them appearing once. The data were obtained in a study of blood T cell repertoires in COVID-19. The CDR3 has 15 amino acids. The ends were cut back, 2 bases at V and 1 base at J, with 11 bases in the middle. The germline V gene has CDR1 MNHEY and CDR2 SVGEGT. The TCR comes from a man in his 60s with acute or convalescent COVID-19. The chain carries TRBV6-2 or TRBV6-3 and TRBJ1-1; D ambiguous. Sequencing was performed on peripheral blood. The chain's CDR3 is CASSYPESGNTEAFF. The CDR3 DNA follows: TGTGCCAGCAGTTACCCTGAGTCTGGGAACACTGAAGCTTTCTTT.